These T cell receptor beta chains were read from a single sample in a study of cytomegalovirus exposure and HLA in healthy donors. Repertoires were generated with immunoSEQ multiplex PCR, while TCRdb's copy carries only in-frame clones and drops some. The sample gives around 200,000 clones, roughly 84% of which show up once; about 2.8% is in the top ten. Sequenced input: PBMCs. These receptors all stem from a woman aged 18-29 years in good health and CMV-seropositive. The CDR3 runs from the conserved cysteine through the conserved F or W. D genes are given only for firm matches.

J,D,V,CDR3
TRBJ2-3,TRBD1,TRBV2,CASEGTGKNTQYF
TRBJ1-4,TRBD1,TRBV12-5,CASGPGTGDEKLFF
TRBJ1-2,-,TRBV15,CATSRDLLGGYTF
TRBJ2-1,TRBD1,TRBV2,CASRQGASHNEQFF
TRBJ1-1,-,TRBV19,CASSSHGTSNTEAFF
TRBJ2-3,-,TRBV6-5,CASSYGGADTDTQYF
TRBJ1-1,-,TRBV2,CASSEDGNTEAFF
TRBJ2-6,-,TRBV9,CASSVGGRGANVLTF
TRBJ2-7,-,TRBV27,CASSVTSEALPYEQYF
TRBJ2-7,TRBD1,TRBV13,CASSLGQGMDEQYF
TRBJ1-6,-,TRBV2,CAITIRSASYNSPLHF
TRBJ2-6,TRBD2,TRBV19,CASSPGGPSGANVLTF
TRBJ1-4,-,TRBV2,CASSEALGWEKLFF
TRBJ2-5,TRBD2,TRBV5-1,CASSPGLAGGPTGETQYF
TRBJ1-2,-,TRBV18,CASCKGENYGYTF
TRBJ1-5,-,TRBV4-1,CASSQELVFPQHF
TRBJ1-3,TRBD1,TRBV2,CASRRTGGSGNTIYF
TRBJ2-2,-,TRBV15,CATSREETGELFF
TRBJ1-1,TRBD1,TRBV7-9,CASSRGQGVEMAFF
TRBJ2-1,-,TRBV4-1,CASSQPVYNEQFF
TRBJ1-1,-,TRBV6-5,CASSETQGSTEAFF
TRBJ1-5,TRBD1,TRBV7-2,CASSRDRAQPQHF
TRBJ1-3,-,TRBV5-1,CASSTTPGPSGNTIYF
TRBJ2-3,-,TRBV7-2,CASSLRRVTDTQYF
TRBJ2-7,TRBD2,TRBV6-1,CASSDPLGLAGGTYSYEQYF
TRBJ2-2,-,TRBV7-8,CASSFVAVNTGELFF
TRBJ1-1,TRBD1,TRBV6-5,CAVTGTGSTEAFF
TRBJ1-1,-,TRBV25-1,CASRDSGVITEAFF